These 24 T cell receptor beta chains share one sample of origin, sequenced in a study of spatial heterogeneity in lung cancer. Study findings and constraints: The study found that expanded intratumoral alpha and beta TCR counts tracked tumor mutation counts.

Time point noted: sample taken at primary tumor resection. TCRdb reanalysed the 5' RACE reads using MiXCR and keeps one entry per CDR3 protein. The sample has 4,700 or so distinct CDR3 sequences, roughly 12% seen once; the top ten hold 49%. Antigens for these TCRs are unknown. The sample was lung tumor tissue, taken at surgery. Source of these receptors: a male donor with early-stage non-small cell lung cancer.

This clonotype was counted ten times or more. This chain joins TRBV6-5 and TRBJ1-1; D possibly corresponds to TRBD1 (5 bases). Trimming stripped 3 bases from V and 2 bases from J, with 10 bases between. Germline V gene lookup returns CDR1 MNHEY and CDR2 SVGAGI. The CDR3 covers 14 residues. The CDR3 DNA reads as TGTGCCAGCAGTTATAGGGGAGATAACACTGAAGCTTTCTTT. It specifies CASSYRGDNTEAFF.

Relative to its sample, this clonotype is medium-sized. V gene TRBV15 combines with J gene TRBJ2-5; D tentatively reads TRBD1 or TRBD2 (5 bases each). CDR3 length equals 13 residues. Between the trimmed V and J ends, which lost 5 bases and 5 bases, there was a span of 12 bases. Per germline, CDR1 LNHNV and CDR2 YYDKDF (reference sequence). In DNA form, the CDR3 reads TGTGCCACCAGCTTAGGGACGCGCGAGACCCAGTACTTC. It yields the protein CATSLGTRETQYF.

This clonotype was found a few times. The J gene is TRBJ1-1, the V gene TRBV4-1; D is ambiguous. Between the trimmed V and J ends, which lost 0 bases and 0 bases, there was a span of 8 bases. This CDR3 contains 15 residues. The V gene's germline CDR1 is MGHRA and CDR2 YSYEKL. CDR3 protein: CASSQDPYMNTEAFF. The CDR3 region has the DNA TGCGCCAGCAGCCAAGATCCCTACATGAACACTGAAGCTTTCTTT.

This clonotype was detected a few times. DNA of the CDR3: TGTGCCAGTAGTATAGCGACCGGGACCGACTACGAGCAGTACTTC. Its protein product is CASSIATGTDYEQYF. The chain combines TRBV19 with TRBJ2-7, with D perhaps assigned TRBD1 or TRBD2 (5 bases each). Germline CDR1 and CDR2: LNHDA and SQIVND (reference sequence). This CDR3 region has 15 residues. V gave up 1 base and J gave up 3 bases, with 13 bases separating them.

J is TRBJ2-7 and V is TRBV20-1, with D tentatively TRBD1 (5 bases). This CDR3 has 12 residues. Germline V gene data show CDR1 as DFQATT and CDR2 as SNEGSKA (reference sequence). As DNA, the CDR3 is TGCGGCGCCGTAGGGGATACCTACGAGCAGTACTTC. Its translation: CGAVGDTYEQYF.

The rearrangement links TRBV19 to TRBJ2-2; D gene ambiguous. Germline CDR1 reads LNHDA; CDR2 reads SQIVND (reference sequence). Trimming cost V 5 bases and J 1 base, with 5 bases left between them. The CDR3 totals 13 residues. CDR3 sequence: CASSWMNTGELFF. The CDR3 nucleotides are TGTGCCAGTAGTTGGATGAACACCGGGGAGCTGTTTTTT.

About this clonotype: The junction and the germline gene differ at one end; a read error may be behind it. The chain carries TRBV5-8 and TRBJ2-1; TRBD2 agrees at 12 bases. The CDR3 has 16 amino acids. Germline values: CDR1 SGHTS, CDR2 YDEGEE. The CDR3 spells CAISGRTSGNFNEQFF. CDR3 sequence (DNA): TGTGCCATCAGCGGGCGGACTAGCGGGAACTTCAATGAGCAGTTCTTC.

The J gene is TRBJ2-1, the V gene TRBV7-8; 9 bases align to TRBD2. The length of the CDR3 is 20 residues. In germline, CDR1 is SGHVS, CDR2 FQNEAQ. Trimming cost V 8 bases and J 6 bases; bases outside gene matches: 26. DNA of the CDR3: TGTGCCAGCCAACACAGGGCGCGCAGCTTAGCGGGAGTGCCCTCCAATGAGCAGTTCTTC. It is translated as CASQHRARSLAGVPSNEQFF.

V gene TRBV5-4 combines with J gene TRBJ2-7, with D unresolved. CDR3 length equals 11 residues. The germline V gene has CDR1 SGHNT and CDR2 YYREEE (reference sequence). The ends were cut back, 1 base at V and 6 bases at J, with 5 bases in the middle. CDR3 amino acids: CASSLPPEQYF. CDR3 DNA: TGTGCCAGCAGCTTGCCTCCCGAGCAGTACTTC.

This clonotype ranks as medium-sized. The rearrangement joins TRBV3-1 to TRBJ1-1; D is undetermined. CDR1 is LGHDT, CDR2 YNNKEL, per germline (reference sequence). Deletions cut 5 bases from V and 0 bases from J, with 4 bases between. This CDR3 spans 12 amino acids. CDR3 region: CASSGLNTEAFF. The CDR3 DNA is TGTGCCAGCAGCGGCTTGAACACTGAAGCTTTCTTT.

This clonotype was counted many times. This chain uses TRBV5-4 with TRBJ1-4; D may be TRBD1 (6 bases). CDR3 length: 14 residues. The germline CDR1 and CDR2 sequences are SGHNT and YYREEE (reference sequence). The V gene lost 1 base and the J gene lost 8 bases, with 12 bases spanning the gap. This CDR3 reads CASSLWGGGEKLFF. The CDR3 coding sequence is TGTGCCAGCAGCTTGTGGGGAGGGGGAGAAAAACTGTTTTTT. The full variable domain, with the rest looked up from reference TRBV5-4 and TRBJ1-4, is ETGVTQSPTHLIKTRGQQVTLRCSSQSGHNTVSWYQQALGQGPQFIFQYYREEENGRGNFPPRFSGLQFPNYSSELNVNALELDDSALYLCASSLWGGGEKLFFGSGTQLSVL.

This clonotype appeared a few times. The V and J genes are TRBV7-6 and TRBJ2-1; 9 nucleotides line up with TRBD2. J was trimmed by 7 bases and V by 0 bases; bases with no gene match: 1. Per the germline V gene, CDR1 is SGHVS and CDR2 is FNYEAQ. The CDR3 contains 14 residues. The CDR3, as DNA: TGTGCCAGCAGCTTAGCGGCGGGGGGGAATGAGCAGTTCTTC. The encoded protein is CASSLAAGGNEQFF.

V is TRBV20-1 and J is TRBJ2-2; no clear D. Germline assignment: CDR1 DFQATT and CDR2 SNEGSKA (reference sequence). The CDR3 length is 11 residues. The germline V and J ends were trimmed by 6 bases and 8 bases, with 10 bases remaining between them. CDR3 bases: TGCAGTGCAGAGAGACGGGGGGAGCTGTTTTTT. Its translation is CSAERRGELFF.

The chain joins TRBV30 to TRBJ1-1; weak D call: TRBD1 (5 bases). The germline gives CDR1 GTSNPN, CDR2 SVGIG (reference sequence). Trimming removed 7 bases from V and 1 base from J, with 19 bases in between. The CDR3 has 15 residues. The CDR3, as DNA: TGTGCCTCAGCCCTACCTCCGGACAAGAACACTGAAGCTTTCTTT. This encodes CASALPPDKNTEAFF.

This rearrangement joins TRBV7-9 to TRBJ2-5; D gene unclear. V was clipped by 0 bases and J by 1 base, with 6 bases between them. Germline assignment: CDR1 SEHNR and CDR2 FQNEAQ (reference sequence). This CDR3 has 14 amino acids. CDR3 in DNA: TGTGCCAGCAGCTTAGCCAACAGCCAAGAGACCCAGTACTTC. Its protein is CASSLANSQETQYF.

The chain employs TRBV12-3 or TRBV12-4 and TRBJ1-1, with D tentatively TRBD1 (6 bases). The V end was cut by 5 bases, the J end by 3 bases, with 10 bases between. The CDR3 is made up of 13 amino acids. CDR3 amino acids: CASSRNRDTEAFF. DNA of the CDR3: TGTGCCAGCAGTCGGAACAGGGACACTGAAGCTTTCTTT.

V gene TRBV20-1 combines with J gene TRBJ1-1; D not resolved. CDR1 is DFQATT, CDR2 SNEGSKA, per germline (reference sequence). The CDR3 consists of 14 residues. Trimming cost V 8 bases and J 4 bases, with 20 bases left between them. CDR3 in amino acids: CSLVKEPSGTEAFF. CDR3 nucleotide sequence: TGCAGTCTAGTGAAAGAACCCTCGGGCACTGAAGCTTTCTTT.

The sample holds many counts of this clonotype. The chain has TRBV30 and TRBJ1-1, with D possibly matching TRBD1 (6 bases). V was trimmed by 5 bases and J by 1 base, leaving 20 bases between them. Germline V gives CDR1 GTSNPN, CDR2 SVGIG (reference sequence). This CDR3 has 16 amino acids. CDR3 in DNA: TGTGCCTGGGGACCGGGACAAAGGGATAGGAACACTGAAGCTTTCTTT. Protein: CAWGPGQRDRNTEAFF.

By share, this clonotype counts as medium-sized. CDR3 in amino acids: CASSSRDRGQETQYF. As DNA, the CDR3 is TGTGCCAGCAGCTCCAGGGACAGGGGGCAAGAGACCCAGTACTTC. V and J are TRBV5-6 and TRBJ2-5; TRBD1 matches at 11 bases. Per germline, CDR1 SGHDT and CDR2 YYEEEE. This CDR3 comprises 15 residues. V shed 3 bases and J 2 bases; nucleotides not matched to a gene: 3.

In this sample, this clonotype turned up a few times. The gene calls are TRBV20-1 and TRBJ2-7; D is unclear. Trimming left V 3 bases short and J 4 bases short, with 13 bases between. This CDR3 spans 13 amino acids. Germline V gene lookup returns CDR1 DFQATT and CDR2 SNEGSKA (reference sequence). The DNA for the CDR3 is TGCAGTGCTAGCTCCTACGGTAGATACGAGCAGTACTTC. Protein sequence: CSASSYGRYEQYF.

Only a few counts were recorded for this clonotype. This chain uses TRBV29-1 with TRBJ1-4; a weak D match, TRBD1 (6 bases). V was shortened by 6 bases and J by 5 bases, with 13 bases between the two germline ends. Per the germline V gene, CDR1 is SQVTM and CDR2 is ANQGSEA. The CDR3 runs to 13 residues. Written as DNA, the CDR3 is TGCAGCGTGGCCGGACAGCTCAATGAAAAACTGTTTTTT. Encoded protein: CSVAGQLNEKLFF. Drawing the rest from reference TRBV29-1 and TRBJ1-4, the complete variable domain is SAVISQKPSRDICQRGTSLTIQCQVDSQVTMMFWYRQQPGQSLTLIATANQGSEATYESGFVIDKFPISRPNLTFSTLTVSNMSPEDSSIYLCSVAGQLNEKLFFGSGTQLSVL.

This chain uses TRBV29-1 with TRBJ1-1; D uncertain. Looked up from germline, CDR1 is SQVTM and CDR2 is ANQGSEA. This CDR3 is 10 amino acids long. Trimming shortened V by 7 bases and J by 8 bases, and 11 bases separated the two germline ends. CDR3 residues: CSAREFEAFF. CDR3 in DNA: TGCAGCGCACGGGAGTTCGAAGCTTTCTTT.

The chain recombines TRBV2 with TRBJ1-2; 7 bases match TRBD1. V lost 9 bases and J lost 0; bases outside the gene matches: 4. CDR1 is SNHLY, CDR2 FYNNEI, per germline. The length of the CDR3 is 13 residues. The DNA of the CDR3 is TGTGCCAGTGGGACAGAAGCTAACTATGGCTACACCTTC. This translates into CASGTEANYGYTF.

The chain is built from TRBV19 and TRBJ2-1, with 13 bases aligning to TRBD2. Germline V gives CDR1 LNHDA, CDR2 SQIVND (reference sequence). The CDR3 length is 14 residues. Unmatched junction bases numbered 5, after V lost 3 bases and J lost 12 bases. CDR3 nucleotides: TGTGCCAGTAGTATCGGACTAGCGGGAGTTTCGCAGTTCTTC. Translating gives CASSIGLAGVSQFF.